The T cell receptor (beta chain) described here comes from a study of post-analysis software for immune sequencing data. Study details: The disease courses spanned relapsing-remitting, secondary progressive and progressive-relapsing forms of multiple sclerosis. General study findings and limits: Samples sharing a preparation batch grouped tightly together when assessed by F measure. There were a few TRBV segments more frequent in patients than controls, and TRBV5-6, TRBV5-1 and TRBV20-1 were among them. Normalized Chao1 diversity was significantly reduced in patients versus controls.

Trimming pared 1 base from V and 1 base from J, leaving 7 bases between. The CDR3 contains 14 residues. Germline V CDR1 and CDR2: MNHNS, SASEGT. Remarks on this clonotype: Its matching antigen is unknown.

Unique molecular identifiers featured in each of the TCR beta cDNA libraries. From around 1 to 10 million T cells, 500,000 or so cDNA molecules were obtained. TCRdb recomputed calls from the PCR reads with MiXCR, one row per CDR3 protein. The sample shows 650,000 to 850,000 distinct CDR3 sequences, around 53% of them seen only once. This chain joins TRBV6-1 and TRBJ1-1, with unresolved D. The clonotype was recovered from a girl aged 5-17 years with multiple sclerosis. Sequencing was carried out using blood. CDR3 region: CASSEEWGNTEAFF. In DNA form, the CDR3 reads TGTGCCAGCAGTGAAGAGTGGGGGAACACTGAAGCTTTCTTT.